One T cell receptor beta chain is described in this entry. The trim removed 7 bases at V and 5 bases at J, leaving 9 bases unmatched. The CDR3 is 15 residues long. Germline lookup yields CDR1 MDHEN and CDR2 SYDVKM. These data come from a study of control samples from healthy donors and cancer patients. Libraries were prepared by immunoSEQ multiplex PCR; TCRdb keeps only in-frame clonotypes and omits some of them. The top ten clones hold roughly 2.7% of a sample with about 120,000 clones, about 93% of them seen once. This sequence originates from a man aged 25-45 years in good health. The sample was blood. The rearrangement uses TRBV28 and TRBJ2-7; 12 bases are a match to TRBD2. DNA for the CDR3: TGTGCCAGCAAAGAGACTAGCGGGGGACAGGACGAGCAGTACTTC. This encodes CASKETSGGQDEQYF.